This T cell receptor beta chain was profiled in a study of response to subunit inactivated influenza vaccine. Study results and limitations: It was suggested by the authors that few new T cells are recruited by each seasonal influenza vaccination.

One entry per CDR3 protein results from TCRdb running MiXCR on the RT-PCR reads. The repertoire holds about 190,000 distinct CDR3 sequences, with approximately 15% as singletons. As for this clonotype: Its antigen is still unknown.

The sample consisted of CD8+ T cells sorted from PBMCs, taken 4 to 6 days after vaccination. The TCR originated in a man aged 45-65 years who received an inactivated influenza vaccine.

The CDR3 loop reads CSATPSGSMETQYF. CDR3 bases: TGCAGTGCTACACCTAGCGGGAGTATGGAGACCCAGTACTTC. The chain couples TRBV20-1 to TRBJ2-5, with 10 bases fitting TRBD2. The V gene's germline CDR1 is DFQATT and CDR2 SNEGSKA (reference sequence). Germline trimming cut 4 bases from V and 5 bases from J; bases unmatched to any gene: 7. There are 14 residues in the CDR3.